This T cell receptor beta chain was identified during a study of T cells in Graves' hyperthyroidism and ophthalmopathy. This clonotype was counted ten times or more. Its antigen is as yet unknown. The germline V and J ends were trimmed by 5 bases and 0 bases, with 11 bases remaining between them. Germline CDR1 reads LGHDT; CDR2 reads YNNKEL (reference sequence). CDR3 length: 15 amino acids. TCR beta CDR3 regions were amplified from RNA transcripts. Using the HTBI primer set, a first-round RT-PCR was run on the TCR CDR3. TCRdb fed the multiplex PCR reads into MiXCR, producing one record per CDR3 protein. The sample has a few hundred thousand distinct CDR3 sequences; about a sixth are singletons. Study findings and constraints: Researchers report that a 13 V-J model separated ophthalmopathy from stable hyperthyroidism.

This receptor was obtained from a woman aged 40 to 55 with Graves' ophthalmopathy. The specimen sequenced was blood. The chain recombines TRBV3-1 with TRBJ2-1; unclear D gene. CDR3 nucleotide sequence: TGTGCCAGCAGCGTCGGGTGGAGCTCCTACAATGAGCAGTTCTTC. Translating it yields CASSVGWSSYNEQFF.